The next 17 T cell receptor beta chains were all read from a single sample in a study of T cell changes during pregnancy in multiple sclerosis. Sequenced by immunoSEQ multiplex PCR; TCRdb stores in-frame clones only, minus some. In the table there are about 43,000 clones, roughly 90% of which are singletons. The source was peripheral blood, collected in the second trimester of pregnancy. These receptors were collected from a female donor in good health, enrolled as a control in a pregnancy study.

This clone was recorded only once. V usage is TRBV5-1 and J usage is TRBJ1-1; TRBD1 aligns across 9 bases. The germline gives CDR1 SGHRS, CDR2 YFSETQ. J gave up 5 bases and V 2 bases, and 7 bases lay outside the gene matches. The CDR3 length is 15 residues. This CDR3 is CASSFQTGGNTEAFF. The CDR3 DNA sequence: TGCGCCAGCAGCTTCCAGACAGGGGGAAATACTGAAGCTTTCTTT.

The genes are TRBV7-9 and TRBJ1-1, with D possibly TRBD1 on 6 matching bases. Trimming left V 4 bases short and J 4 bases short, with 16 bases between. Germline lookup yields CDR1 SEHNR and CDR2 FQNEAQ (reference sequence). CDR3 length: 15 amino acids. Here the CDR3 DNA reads TGTGCCAGCAGCTCCCCGAGGACAGCCGGCACTGAAGCTTTCTTT. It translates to CASSSPRTAGTEAFF.

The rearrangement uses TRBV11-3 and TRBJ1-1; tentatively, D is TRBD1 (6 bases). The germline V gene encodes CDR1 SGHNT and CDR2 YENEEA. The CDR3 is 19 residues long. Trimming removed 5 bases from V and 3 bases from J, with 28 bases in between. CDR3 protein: CASSGRRTLGGPFDTEAFF. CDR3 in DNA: TGTGCCAGCAGCGGACGGCGGACGTTGGGGGGGCCGTTCGACACTGAAGCTTTCTTT.

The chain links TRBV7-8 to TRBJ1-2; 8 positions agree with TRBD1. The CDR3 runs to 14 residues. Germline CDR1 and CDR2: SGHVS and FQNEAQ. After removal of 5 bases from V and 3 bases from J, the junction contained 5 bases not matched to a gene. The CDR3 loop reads CASSPGQGYYGYTF. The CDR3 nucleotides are TGTGCCAGCAGCCCCGGACAGGGCTACTATGGCTACACCTTC.

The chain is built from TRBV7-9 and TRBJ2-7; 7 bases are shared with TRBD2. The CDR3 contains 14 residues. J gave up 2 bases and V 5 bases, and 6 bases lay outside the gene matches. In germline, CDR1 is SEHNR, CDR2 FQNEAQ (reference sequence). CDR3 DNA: TGTGCCAGCAGCGAAACGGGAGGCGCCTACGAGCAGTACTTC. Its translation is CASSETGGAYEQYF.

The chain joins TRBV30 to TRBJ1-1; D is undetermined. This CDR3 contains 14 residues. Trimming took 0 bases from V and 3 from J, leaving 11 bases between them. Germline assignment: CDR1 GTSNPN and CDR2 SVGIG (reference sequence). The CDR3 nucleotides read TGTGCCTGGAGTGTACTCGGCAGCGACACTGAAGCTTTCTTT. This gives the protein CAWSVLGSDTEAFF.

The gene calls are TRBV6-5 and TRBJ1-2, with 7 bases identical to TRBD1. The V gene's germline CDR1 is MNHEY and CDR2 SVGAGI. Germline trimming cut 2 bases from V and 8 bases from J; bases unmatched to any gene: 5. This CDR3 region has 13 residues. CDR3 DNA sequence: TGTGCCAGCAGTTACGGACAGGTCGGCGGCTACACCTTC. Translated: CASSYGQVGGYTF.

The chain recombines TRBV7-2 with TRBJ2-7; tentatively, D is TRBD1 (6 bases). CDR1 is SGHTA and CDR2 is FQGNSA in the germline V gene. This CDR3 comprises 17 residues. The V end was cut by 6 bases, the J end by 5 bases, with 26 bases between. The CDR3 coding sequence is TGTGCCAGCAGTTCAGGGGTAGCTTTTGTCGGAGGCAACGAGCAGTACTTC. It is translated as CASSSGVAFVGGNEQYF.

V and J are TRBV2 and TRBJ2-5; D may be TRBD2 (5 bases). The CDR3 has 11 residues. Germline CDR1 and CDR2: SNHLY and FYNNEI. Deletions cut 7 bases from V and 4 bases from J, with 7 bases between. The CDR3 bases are TGTGCCAGCAAAACTAGAGAGACCCAGTACTTC. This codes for CASKTRETQYF.

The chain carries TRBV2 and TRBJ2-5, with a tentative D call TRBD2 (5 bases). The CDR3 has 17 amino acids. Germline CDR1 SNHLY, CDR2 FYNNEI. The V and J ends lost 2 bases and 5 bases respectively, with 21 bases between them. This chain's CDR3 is CASSETRVGVARETQYF. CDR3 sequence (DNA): TGTGCCAGCAGTGAAACCCGGGTCGGGGTAGCGAGGGAGACCCAGTACTTC.

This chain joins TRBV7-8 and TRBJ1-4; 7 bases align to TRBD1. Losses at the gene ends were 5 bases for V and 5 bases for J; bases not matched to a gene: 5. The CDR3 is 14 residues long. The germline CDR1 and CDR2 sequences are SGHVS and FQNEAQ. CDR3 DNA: TGTGCCAGCAGCCCGGGACAGCAAAATGAAAAACTGTTTTTT. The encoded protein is CASSPGQQNEKLFF.

CDR3 bases: TGTGCCAGCAGTGAAGGCAGATCCTACGAGCAGTACTTC. Protein: CASSEGRSYEQYF. The V and J genes are TRBV6-1 and TRBJ2-7; D is unclear. The CDR3 is 13 amino acids. In germline, CDR1 is MNHNS, CDR2 SASEGT. The ends were cut back, 1 base at V and 1 base at J, with 5 bases in the middle.

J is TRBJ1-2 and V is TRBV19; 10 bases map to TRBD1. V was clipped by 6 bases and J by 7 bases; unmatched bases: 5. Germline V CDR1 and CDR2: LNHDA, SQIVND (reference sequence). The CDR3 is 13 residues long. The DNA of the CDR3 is TGTGCCAGTAGGGGACAGGGGTTGGGTGGCTACACCTTC. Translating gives CASRGQGLGGYTF.

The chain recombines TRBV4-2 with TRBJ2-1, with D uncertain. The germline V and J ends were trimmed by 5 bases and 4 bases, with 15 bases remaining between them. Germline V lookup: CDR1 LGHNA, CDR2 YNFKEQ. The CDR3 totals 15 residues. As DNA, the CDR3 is TGTGCCAGCAGCTTGGCCTTGGGCGAATACAATGAGCAGTTCTTC. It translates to CASSLALGEYNEQFF.

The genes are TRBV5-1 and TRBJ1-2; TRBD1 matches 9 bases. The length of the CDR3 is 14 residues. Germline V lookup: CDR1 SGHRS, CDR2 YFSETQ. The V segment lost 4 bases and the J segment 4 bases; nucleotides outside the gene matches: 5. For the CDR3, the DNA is TGCGCCAGCAGCATAGACAGGGGGGGCTATGGCTACACCTTC. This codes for CASSIDRGGYGYTF.

This CDR3 is CAYRQGSDQPQHF. The CDR3 DNA sequence: TGTGCCTATCGACAGGGTTCGGATCAGCCCCAGCATTTT. The chain links TRBV30 to TRBJ1-5; 7 bases fit TRBD1. The CDR3 extends over 13 amino acids. With V trimmed by 7 bases and J by 5 bases, 8 bases remained unmatched. Germline V gene lookup returns CDR1 GTSNPN and CDR2 SVGIG (reference sequence).

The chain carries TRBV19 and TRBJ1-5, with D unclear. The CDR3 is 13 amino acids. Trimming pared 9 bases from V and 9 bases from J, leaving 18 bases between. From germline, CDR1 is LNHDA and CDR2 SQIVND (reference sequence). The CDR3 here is CASVDGQRTPQHF. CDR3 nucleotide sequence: TGTGCCAGCGTTGACGGTCAGCGGACGCCCCAGCATTTT.